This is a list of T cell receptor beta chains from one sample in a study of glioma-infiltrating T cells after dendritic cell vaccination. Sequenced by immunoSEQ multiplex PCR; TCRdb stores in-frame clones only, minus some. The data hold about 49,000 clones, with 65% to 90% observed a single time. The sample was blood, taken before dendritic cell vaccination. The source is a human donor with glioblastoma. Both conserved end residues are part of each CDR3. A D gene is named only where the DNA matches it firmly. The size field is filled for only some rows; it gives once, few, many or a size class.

CASQRSRQGAGTDTQYF,TGTGCCAGCCAGAGGAGTCGACAGGGGGCTGGCACAGATACGCAGTATTTT,TRBV5-4,few,TRBD1,TRBJ2-3
CASSFTVNNSPLHF,TGTGCCAGCAGCTTTACAGTAAATAATTCACCCCTCCACTTT,TRBV7-2,-,-,TRBJ1-6
CASSRLPSLWGYTF,TGTGCCAGCAGCCGACTTCCTAGCCTGTGGGGCTACACCTTC,TRBV6-5,-,-,TRBJ1-2
CASSDTVTEAFF,TGTGCCAGCAGTGATACAGTGACTGAAGCTTTCTTT,TRBV2,-,-,TRBJ1-1
CASRLRGLGVETQYF,TGTGCCAGCAGGCTCAGGGGGCTTGGGGTAGAAACGCAGTATTTT,TRBV27,few,TRBD1,TRBJ2-3
CASSLTGGGGYGYTF,TGTGCCAGCAGCCTTACCGGAGGGGGGGGCTATGGCTACACCTTC,TRBV27,-,-,TRBJ1-2
CAIRDPRGEADTQYF,TGTGCCATCAGGGACCCCCGGGGGGAGGCAGATACGCAGTATTTT,TRBV10-3,-,TRBD2,TRBJ2-3
CASSLDWQGAYGYTF,TGTGCCAGCAGCTTAGACTGGCAGGGGGCGTATGGCTACACCTTC,TRBV7-2,-,TRBD1,TRBJ1-2
CASSWAGTDNSPLHF,TGTGCCAGCAGTTGGGCCGGGACAGATAATTCACCCCTCCACTTT,TRBV27,-,TRBD1,TRBJ1-6
CATLGMTDTDTQYF,TGTGCCACACTCGGGATGACGGACACAGATACGCAGTATTTT,TRBV5-6,-,-,TRBJ2-3
CVSSPRRGQDYGYTF,TGTGTCAGCAGCCCGCGGCGGGGGCAGGACTATGGCTACACCTTC,TRBV11-2,once,-,TRBJ1-2
CAWRLPGLKETQYF,TGTGCCTGGAGGTTGCCAGGGCTTAAAGAGACCCAGTACTTC,TRBV30,once,-,TRBJ2-5
CASSLRQGNSPLHF,TGTGCCAGCAGCTTACGACAGGGGAATTCACCCCTCCACTTT,TRBV7-2,-,TRBD1,TRBJ1-6
CASGPDVSRQPQHF,TGTGCTAGTGGTCCCGATGTGTCGAGGCAGCCCCAGCATTTT,TRBV12-5,-,-,TRBJ1-5
CASSAAGDYGYTF,TGTGCCAGCAGTGCGGCGGGGGACTATGGCTACACCTTC,TRBV6-4,-,-,TRBJ1-2
CASSPGLAGNTGELFF,TGTGCCAGCAGCCCGGGACTAGCGGGAAACACCGGGGAGCTGTTTTTT,TRBV5-8,-,TRBD2,TRBJ2-2
CASSRTGPSTDTQYF,TGCGCCAGCAGTCGAACAGGCCCTAGCACAGATACGCAGTATTTT,TRBV23-1,-,-,TRBJ2-3
CSVEVQDYEQYF,TGCAGCGTTGAGGTACAGGACTACGAGCAGTACTTC,TRBV29-1,-,-,TRBJ2-7
CASRGGPQGEQYF,TGTGCCAGCCGGGGGGGCCCGCAAGGGGAGCAGTACTTC,TRBV5-5,-,TRBD2,TRBJ2-7
CASSLETSNTEAFF,TGTGCCAGCAGCTTGGAGACATCGAACACTGAAGCTTTCTTT,TRBV5-4,once,-,TRBJ1-1
CASNRQSANTGELFF,TGTGCCAGCAACAGACAGTCGGCGAACACCGGGGAGCTGTTTTTT,TRBV6-5,-,-,TRBJ2-2
CASSLGQAGNTIYF,TGCGCCAGCAGCTTGGGACAAGCTGGAAACACCATATATTTT,TRBV5-1,-,-,TRBJ1-3
CASSERLTGGTEAFF,TGTGCCAGCAGTGAACGGCTGACAGGGGGCACTGAAGCTTTCTTT,TRBV6-1,-,TRBD1,TRBJ1-1
CAVRVGGFNTGELFF,TGCGCCGTTCGGGTCGGGGGGTTTAACACCGGGGAGCTGTTTTTT,TRBV4-1,few,TRBD2,TRBJ2-2
CASSLGLAGGENEQFF,TGCGCCAGCAGCTTGGGTTTAGCGGGAGGCGAAAATGAGCAGTTCTTC,TRBV5-1,-,TRBD2,TRBJ2-1
CSARGGVEQYF,TGCAGTGCTAGAGGGGGGGTCGAGCAGTACTTC,TRBV20-1,-,-,TRBJ2-7
CASSASGGRGRETQYF,TGTGCCAGCAGTGCCTCGGGGGGCAGGGGGCGAGAGACCCAGTACTTC,TRBV2,few,-,TRBJ2-5
CASSQSDYTDTQYF,TGTGCCAGCAGTCAGTCAGACTACACAGATACGCAGTATTTT,TRBV25-1,-,-,TRBJ2-3
CASSLAGRQGRNYGYTF,TGCGCCAGCAGCTTGGCGGGAAGACAGGGCAGGAACTATGGCTACACCTTC,TRBV5-1,-,TRBD1,TRBJ1-2
CASSAVVPSLGEQYF,TGTGCCAGCAGTGCGGTGGTCCCCTCTCTTGGTGAGCAGTACTTC,TRBV2,-,-,TRBJ2-7
CASSSPTGLENTIYF,TGTGCCAGCAGTTCCCCGACAGGGTTGGAAAACACCATATATTTT,TRBV6-6,-,TRBD1,TRBJ1-3
CASSVTGQGAMETQYF,TGTGCCAGCAGCGTCACGGGACAGGGGGCGATGGAGACCCAGTACTTC,TRBV9,few,TRBD1,TRBJ2-5
CASSLDDRRGYETQYF,TGTGCCAGCAGCTTAGATGATCGGAGGGGATATGAGACCCAGTACTTC,TRBV11-3,-,-,TRBJ2-5
CASSLRTGTVNTEAFF,TGTGCCAGCAGCTTGAGAACCGGGACAGTGAACACTGAAGCTTTCTTT,TRBV5-6,-,TRBD1,TRBJ1-1
CASSPDPAGEAYEQYF,TGTGCCAGCAGCCCCGATCCGGCGGGAGAGGCCTACGAGCAGTACTTC,TRBV5-6,-,TRBD2,TRBJ2-7
CATSRDLLAADTQYF,TGTGCCACCAGCAGAGATTTGCTAGCGGCTGATACGCAGTATTTT,TRBV15,-,TRBD2,TRBJ2-3
CAISESSGYNYGYTF,TGTGCCATCAGTGAGTCGTCAGGATATAACTATGGCTACACCTTC,TRBV10-3,-,-,TRBJ1-2
CASTLTPVGGYGYTF,TGTGCCAGCACTCTAACCCCGGTGGGGGGCTATGGCTACACCTTC,TRBV27,once,-,TRBJ1-2
CASSGQGRSEAFF,TGTGCCAGCAGTGGCCAGGGTCGGTCTGAAGCTTTCTTT,TRBV6-1,-,-,TRBJ1-1
CASRDGQGGTEAFF,TGTGCCAGTAGAGATGGACAGGGTGGGACTGAAGCTTTCTTT,TRBV19,-,TRBD1,TRBJ1-1
CASSSGTTNTGELFF,TGCGCCAGCAGCTCCGGGACAACGAACACCGGGGAGCTGTTTTTT,TRBV10-1,-,-,TRBJ2-2
CASKLTGDSYEQYF,TGCGCCAGCAAGCTGACAGGGGACTCCTACGAGCAGTACTTC,TRBV5-1,-,TRBD1,TRBJ2-7
CASSLNRGVIQPQHF,TGTGCCAGCAGTTTAAACAGGGGGGTTATCCAGCCCCAGCATTTT,TRBV27,-,TRBD1,TRBJ1-5
CASSDRGQGGPHRGAFF,TGTGCCAGCAGTGACCGGGGACAGGGGGGGCCTCATCGTGGAGCTTTCTTT,TRBV6-1,-,TRBD1,TRBJ1-1
CASSQATSGGITDTQYF,TGCGCCAGCAGCCAGGCGACTAGCGGGGGGATCACAGATACGCAGTATTTT,TRBV4-3,-,TRBD2,TRBJ2-3
CASSFQGIGTTYEQYF,TGTGCCAGCAGCTTTCAGGGAATCGGCACGACGTACGAGCAGTACTTC,TRBV11-3,-,-,TRBJ2-7
CASTQSNYGYTF,TGTGCCAGCACCCAATCCAACTATGGCTACACCTTC,TRBV6-6,-,-,TRBJ1-2
CASSESGRGDGYTF,TGTGCCAGCAGTGAATCGGGCAGGGGTGATGGCTACACCTTC,TRBV25-1,-,-,TRBJ1-2
CASSSPRSYEQYF,TGTGCCAGCAGCTCCCCTCGCTCCTACGAGCAGTACTTC,TRBV5-4,-,-,TRBJ2-7
CASSTNRDRDQPQHF,TGTGCCAGTAGTACGAACCGGGACAGGGATCAGCCCCAGCATTTT,TRBV19,-,TRBD1,TRBJ1-5
CASSLRTGANTGELFF,TGTGCCAGCAGCCTCCGGACAGGAGCGAACACCGGGGAGCTGTTTTTT,TRBV5-6,-,TRBD1,TRBJ2-2
CASSQEGRTGTQPQHF,TGCGCCAGCAGCCAAGAAGGGAGAACAGGGACTCAGCCCCAGCATTTT,TRBV4-1,-,-,TRBJ1-5
CASSVDADVVPTEQYF,TGTGCCAGCAGCGTAGACGCCGATGTAGTCCCAACCGAGCAGTACTTC,TRBV9,-,-,TRBJ2-7
CASGLVQGAQYF,TGTGCTAGTGGTTTGGTACAGGGGGCCCAGTACTTC,TRBV12-5,-,TRBD1,TRBJ2-7
CASSLGTAGGNDEQYF,TGTGCCAGCAGCTTAGGCACGGCAGGGGGAAACGACGAGCAGTACTTC,TRBV7-7,-,TRBD1,TRBJ2-7